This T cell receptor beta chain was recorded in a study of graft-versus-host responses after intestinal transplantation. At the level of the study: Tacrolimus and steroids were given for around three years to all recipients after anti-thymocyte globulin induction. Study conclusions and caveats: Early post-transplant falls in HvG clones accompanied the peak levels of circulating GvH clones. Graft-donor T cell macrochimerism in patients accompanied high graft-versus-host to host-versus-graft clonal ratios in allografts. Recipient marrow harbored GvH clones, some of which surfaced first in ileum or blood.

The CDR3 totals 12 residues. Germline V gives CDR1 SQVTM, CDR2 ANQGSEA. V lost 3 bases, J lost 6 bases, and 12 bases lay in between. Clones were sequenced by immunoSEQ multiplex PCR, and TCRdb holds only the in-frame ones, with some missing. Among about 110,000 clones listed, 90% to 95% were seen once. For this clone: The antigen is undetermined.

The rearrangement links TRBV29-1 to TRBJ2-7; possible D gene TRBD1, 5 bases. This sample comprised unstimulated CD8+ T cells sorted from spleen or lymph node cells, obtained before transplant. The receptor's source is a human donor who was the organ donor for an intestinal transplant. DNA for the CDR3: TGCAGCGTTGATTCAGGGCTTCGCGAGCAGTACTTC. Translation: CSVDSGLREQYF.